This T cell receptor beta chain was sequenced in a study of T cells in Graves' hyperthyroidism and ophthalmopathy. Study findings and constraints: Most thyroid clonotypes that were expanded above 0.001 also turned up in blood.

For the diagnoses, clinical symptoms, serum thyroxine and TRAb, thyroid ultrasound and orbital computed tomography were used. The germline V gene encodes CDR1 KGHSH and CDR2 LQKENI. The CDR3 sequence is 13 residues long. Unmatched junction bases numbered 5, after V lost 10 bases and J lost 7 bases. The sample holds many counts of this clonotype. Its cognate antigen is unknown. TCR beta CDR3 sequences were amplified from RNA transcripts. First-round RT-PCR targeting the TCR CDR3 was performed with the HTBI primer set. One entry per CDR3 protein, called by TCRdb with MiXCR from the multiplex PCR reads. Found here are roughly 290,000 distinct CDR3 sequences, roughly 15% of them singletons; the top ten hold roughly 8.5%.

The sequenced material came from blood. The rearrangement links TRBV18 to TRBJ2-1, with 12 bases fitting TRBD2. This receptor was identified in a woman aged 30 to 39 with Graves' hyperthyroidism that later progressed to Graves' ophthalmopathy. The CDR3, as DNA: TGTGCCACCTCCGGGACTAGCGGGAATGAGCAGTTCTTC. Translating it yields CATSGTSGNEQFF.